This entry describes one T cell receptor beta chain. Sequenced by immunoSEQ multiplex PCR; TCRdb stores in-frame clones only, minus some. The sample consists of some 390,000 clones, roughly nine tenths of them appearing once. This CDR3 spans 20 amino acids. Germline CDR1 and CDR2: SGHRS and YFSETQ. The V segment lost 2 bases and the J segment 7 bases; nucleotides outside the gene matches: 24. This record comes from a study of blood T cell repertoires in COVID-19. At the level of the study: Sites in the United States, Italy and Spain provided acute and convalescent COVID-19 samples.

This chain joins TRBV5-1 and TRBJ2-1; 7 bases line up with TRBD2. This receptor was obtained from a man aged 25-45 years who had recovered from COVID-19. The specimen was PBMCs or T cells enriched from blood (not recorded which). The CDR3 here is CASSFPGSTEMRAGWNEQFF. The CDR3 bases are TGCGCCAGCAGCTTCCCAGGGTCGACAGAGATGAGAGCGGGGTGGAATGAGCAGTTCTTC.